These 31 T cell receptor beta chains share one sample of origin, sequenced in a study of T cell changes during pregnancy in multiple sclerosis. Some clones are missing from TCRdb's copy, which holds only in-frame ones; the method was immunoSEQ multiplex PCR. The data show about 87,000 clones, 93% seen once. The sequencing used peripheral blood, collected in the third trimester of pregnancy. These receptors came from a female donor in good health, enrolled as a control in a pregnancy study.

This clone was counted only a few times. The chain carries TRBV18 and TRBJ2-7, with D possibly being TRBD2 (6 bases). The germline gives CDR1 KGHSH, CDR2 LQKENI. With 4 bases removed from V and 6 bases from J, the gap between germline ends came to 10 bases. CDR3 length equals 12 residues. The DNA of the CDR3 is TGTGCCAGCTCACTGCTGGGGGGCGAGCAGTACTTC. This translates into CASSLLGGEQYF.

The gene calls are TRBV5-1 and TRBJ2-1; 7 positions match TRBD2. CDR3 length: 16 residues. V trimming: 0 bases; J trimming: 5 bases; junction bases outside the gene matches: 8. From germline, CDR1 is SGHRS and CDR2 YFSETQ. CDR3 DNA: TGCGCCAGCAGCTTGGCTTCCGGGGGGAGGAACAATGAGCAGTTCTTC. Translation gives CASSLASGGRNNEQFF.

The chain is built from TRBV5-1 and TRBJ1-1, with D unresolved. V lost 0 bases, J lost 4 bases, and 10 bases lay in between. This CDR3 region has 14 residues. In germline, CDR1 is SGHRS, CDR2 YFSETQ. This CDR3 is CASSLDHASTEAFF. DNA of the CDR3: TGCGCCAGCAGCTTGGATCATGCCAGCACTGAAGCTTTCTTT.

The chain carries TRBV5-1 and TRBJ2-7; 11 bases agree with TRBD1. Looked up from germline, CDR1 is SGHRS and CDR2 is YFSETQ. Trimming at V came to 1 base and at J to 4 bases, leaving 10 bases not matched to a gene. The CDR3 contains 17 residues. CDR3 amino acids: CASSLWGAGTGGYEQYF. CDR3 sequence (DNA): TGCGCCAGCAGCTTGTGGGGAGCCGGGACAGGGGGATACGAGCAGTACTTC.

Points on this clone: An end of the junction differs from the germline gene, which may be a read error. The chain uses TRBV19 and TRBJ1-5; TRBD1 agrees at 7 bases. CDR1 and CDR2 (germline): LNHDA, SQIVND (reference sequence). The CDR3 covers 15 residues. The CDR3 protein is CATSPGQLSNQPQHF. The CDR3 coding sequence is TGTGCCACTAGTCCGGGACAGCTTAGCAATCAGCCCCAGCATTTT.

The chain uses TRBV28 and TRBJ2-1, with TRBD2 matching over 13 bases. Looked up from germline, CDR1 is MDHEN and CDR2 is SYDVKM. This CDR3 has 16 residues. V was pared by 9 bases and J by 6 bases, with 11 bases of the junction left unmatched. CDR3 sequence (DNA): TGTGCCAGTAGACTAGCGGGAGGCGTCCCCCTCAATGAGCAGTTCTTC. Its protein product is CASRLAGGVPLNEQFF.

The J gene is TRBJ2-1, the V gene TRBV5-1, with no clear D. Trimming left V 4 bases short and J 0 bases short, with 11 bases between. CDR1 and CDR2 (germline): SGHRS, YFSETQ. The CDR3 spans 15 residues. The chain's CDR3 is CASSKEASSYNEQFF. The CDR3 region has the DNA TGCGCCAGCAGCAAAGAGGCCAGCTCCTACAATGAGCAGTTCTTC.

On this clone: One junction end does not reproduce the germline sequence, and a read error may be involved. The chain is built from TRBV10-3 and TRBJ1-2, with D perhaps matching TRBD1 (6 bases). Germline lookup yields CDR1 ENHRY and CDR2 SYGVKD. The CDR3 runs to 15 residues. The CDR3 spells CASSYSRQVSYGYTF. CDR3 DNA: TGTGCCAGCAGTTACTCGAGACAGGTCAGCTATGGCTACACCTTC.

The chain links TRBV27 to TRBJ2-5; possible D gene TRBD2, 6 bases. V dropped 7 bases and J dropped 5 bases, with 17 bases sitting between them. The germline V gene encodes CDR1 MNHEY and CDR2 SMNVEV (reference sequence). CDR3 length: 14 residues. CDR3 loop: CASTPVGGSETQYF. The CDR3 DNA follows: TGTGCCAGCACACCCGTCGGAGGGTCGGAGACCCAGTACTTC.

The gene calls are TRBV18 and TRBJ1-1; 9 nucleotides agree with TRBD1. This CDR3 has 19 residues. Trimming removed 3 bases from V and 4 bases from J; junction bases left unmatched: 18. Germline assignment: CDR1 KGHSH and CDR2 LQKENI. Here the CDR3 reads CASSPSSRTGVLLITEAFF. The CDR3 bases are TGTGCCAGCTCACCTTCTTCCCGGACAGGGGTTTTGTTGATCACTGAAGCTTTCTTT.

This clone was observed a single time. V is TRBV6-5 and J is TRBJ2-3, with 9 bases that match TRBD1. Germline V gives CDR1 MNHEY, CDR2 SVGAGI. Losses at the gene ends were 5 bases for V and 0 bases for J; bases not matched to a gene: 3. This CDR3 contains 15 residues. The CDR3 protein is CASSRTGASTDTQYF. As DNA, the CDR3 is TGTGCCAGCAGTAGGACAGGGGCTAGCACAGATACGCAGTATTTT.

In regard to this clone: The sample carries other DNA sequences with the same CDR3. The chain combines TRBV5-1 with TRBJ2-7, with 8 bases lining up with TRBD1. Germline V gene sequence: CDR1 SGHRS, CDR2 YFSETQ. Losses at the gene ends were 4 bases for V and 2 bases for J; bases not matched to a gene: 2. The length of the CDR3 is 13 residues. The chain's CDR3 is CASSVGQAYEQYF. For the CDR3, the DNA is TGCGCCAGCAGCGTGGGACAGGCCTACGAGCAGTACTTC.

In its sample, this clone was seen once. This chain uses TRBV28 with TRBJ2-7; 10 bases are a match to TRBD1. The trim removed 5 bases at V and 2 bases at J, leaving 3 bases unmatched. Per the germline V gene, CDR1 is MDHEN and CDR2 is SYDVKM. This CDR3 region has 14 residues. The CDR3 region is CASSGTGDTYEQYF. The CDR3 DNA reads as TGTGCCAGCAGTGGGACAGGGGATACCTACGAGCAGTACTTC.

This clone was counted once. This rearrangement joins TRBV7-8 to TRBJ2-7, with D hard to call. This CDR3 has 14 amino acids. Germline loops: CDR1 SGHVS, CDR2 FQNEAQ. V shed 5 bases and J shed 3 bases, with 14 bases lying between them. CDR3 region: CASSPSRQRYEQYF. CDR3 in DNA: TGTGCCAGCAGCCCTTCCCGACAACGCTACGAGCAGTACTTC.

The chain employs TRBV10-3 and TRBJ1-1; D remains ambiguous. Germline V lookup: CDR1 ENHRY, CDR2 SYGVKD. V was clipped by 6 bases and J by 3 bases, with 20 bases between them. The CDR3 covers 16 residues. DNA for the CDR3: TGTGCCATCAGATCCTCGGGGTATGAGGTGGACACTGAAGCTTTCTTT. It specifies CAIRSSGYEVDTEAFF.

The rearrangement joins TRBV28 to TRBJ2-5; 7 bases align to TRBD2. Looked up from germline, CDR1 is MDHEN and CDR2 is SYDVKM. V shed 5 bases and J 5 bases; nucleotides not matched to a gene: 8. The CDR3 has 14 residues. CDR3 amino acids: CASSSGNQVETQYF. CDR3 sequence (DNA): TGTGCCAGCAGTAGCGGGAATCAAGTGGAGACCCAGTACTTC.

The J gene is TRBJ2-7, the V gene TRBV15; D ambiguous. V gave up 0 bases and J gave up 4 bases, with 7 bases separating them. This CDR3 is 13 amino acids long. Germline V gene data show CDR1 as LNHNV and CDR2 as YYDKDF (reference sequence). CDR3: CATSRDRVYEQYF. CDR3 nucleotides: TGTGCCACCAGCAGAGATCGCGTTTACGAGCAGTACTTC.

The chain joins TRBV25-1 to TRBJ2-2, with 9 nucleotides matching TRBD2. The germline gives CDR1 MGHDK, CDR2 SYGVNS. V lost 4 bases and J lost 5; bases outside the gene matches: 8. CDR3 size: 16 residues. The CDR3, as DNA: TGTGCCAGCAGTGGATGGGTAGCGGGAGAAACCGGGGAGCTGTTTTTT. This translates into CASSGWVAGETGELFF.

The gene calls are TRBV7-2 and TRBJ1-1; the match to TRBD1 covers 8 bases. After removal of 5 bases from V and 2 bases from J, the junction contained 7 bases not matched to a gene. CDR3 length: 15 amino acids. Germline V lookup: CDR1 SGHTA, CDR2 FQGNSA. The DNA for the CDR3 is TGTGCCAGCAGCATCACAGGGGGAGGTAACACTGAAGCTTTCTTT. Translated: CASSITGGGNTEAFF.

The V call is TRBV4-1, the J call TRBJ2-7, with 9 bases aligning to TRBD2. Germline trimming cut 0 bases from V and 2 bases from J; bases unmatched to any gene: 8. The CDR3 length is 17 residues. CDR1 and CDR2 (germline): MGHRA, YSYEKL. The chain's CDR3 is CASSQDLTSGPTYEQYF. The CDR3 DNA reads as TGCGCCAGCAGCCAAGATTTAACTAGCGGGCCGACCTACGAGCAGTACTTC.

The rearrangement uses TRBV18 and TRBJ2-7; no reliable D call. Germline CDR1 is KGHSH and CDR2 is LQKENI. V dropped 2 bases and J dropped 3 bases, with 8 bases sitting between them. The CDR3 totals 13 residues. CDR3 region: CASSPGEVYEQYF. CDR3 nucleotides: TGTGCCAGCTCACCAGGCGAGGTCTACGAGCAGTACTTC.

J is TRBJ2-7 and V is TRBV6-5; 10 nucleotides match TRBD2. V shed 7 bases, J shed 5 bases, and the junction held 8 bases outside the gene matches. Germline V gives CDR1 MNHEY, CDR2 SVGAGI. The CDR3 loop spans 14 amino acids. The CDR3: CASNQLAGNNEQYF. For the CDR3, the DNA is TGTGCCAGCAACCAACTAGCGGGAAACAACGAGCAGTACTTC.

The chain is built from TRBV27 and TRBJ2-1; D perhaps matches TRBD1 (6 bases). The germline gives CDR1 MNHEY, CDR2 SMNVEV (reference sequence). Trimming removed 3 bases from V and 2 bases from J, with 8 bases in between. The CDR3 contains 14 residues. The CDR3 DNA sequence: TGTGCCAGCAGTTTTGCAGGGGCCTACAATGAGCAGTTCTTC. It encodes CASSFAGAYNEQFF.

This chain connects TRBV4-1 to TRBJ2-1; TRBD2 might be the D (5 bases). Trimming shortened V by 2 bases and J by 3 bases, and 14 bases separated the two germline ends. This CDR3 is built from 16 residues. Germline values: CDR1 MGHRA, CDR2 YSYEKL. The CDR3 region is CASSQIGGGNYNEQFF. The CDR3 nucleotides read TGCGCCAGCAGCCAAATCGGAGGAGGAAACTACAATGAGCAGTTCTTC.

CDR3 in DNA: TGTGCCAGCAGTGACGACAGGGCAACAGATACGCAGTATTTT. Protein: CASSDDRATDTQYF. The V gene is TRBV2, the J gene TRBJ2-3, with 7 bases that match TRBD1. The CDR3 consists of 14 residues. Germline trimming cut 3 bases from V and 3 bases from J; bases unmatched to any gene: 3. Germline assignment: CDR1 SNHLY and CDR2 FYNNEI.

The chain couples TRBV5-1 to TRBJ2-1; 9 positions match TRBD2. This CDR3 spans 15 amino acids. Germline values: CDR1 SGHRS, CDR2 YFSETQ. Losses at the gene ends were 2 bases for V and 9 bases for J; bases not matched to a gene: 9. The CDR3 loop is CASSFGGRASSEQFF. DNA of the CDR3: TGCGCCAGCAGCTTTGGCGGGAGGGCCTCAAGTGAGCAGTTCTTC.

The genes are TRBV7-9 and TRBJ1-3; D is undetermined. Trimming took 5 bases from V and 6 from J, leaving 17 bases between them. CDR1 and CDR2 from the germline V gene are SEHNR and FQNEAQ (reference sequence). The CDR3 length is 15 residues. The CDR3 region is CASSQAEGFENTIYF. In DNA, the CDR3 is TGTGCCAGCAGCCAAGCGGAAGGGTTCGAAAACACCATATATTTT.

This sequence joins TRBV5-1 and TRBJ2-7; 7 bases align to TRBD2. V lost 2 bases to trimming and J lost 3 bases; unmatched junction nucleotides: 8. Per germline, CDR1 SGHRS and CDR2 YFSETQ. The CDR3 extends over 15 amino acids. CDR3 nucleotides: TGCGCCAGCAGCTTAAGCGCGGGAGTTATCTACGAGCAGTACTTC. This encodes CASSLSAGVIYEQYF.

V gene TRBV28 combines with J gene TRBJ1-2; 12 bases align to TRBD1. The CDR3 consists of 17 residues. V lost 7 bases and J lost 5; bases outside the gene matches: 14. The germline V gene has CDR1 MDHEN and CDR2 SYDVKM. CDR3 residues: CASTIPPGQGALYGYTF. The CDR3 DNA follows: TGTGCCAGCACCATACCGCCGGGACAGGGGGCTCTATATGGCTACACCTTC.

V and J are TRBV30 and TRBJ2-7; D not resolved. V lost 0 bases to trimming and J lost 2 bases, with 17 bases between them. The CDR3 consists of 16 residues. The germline gives CDR1 GTSNPN, CDR2 SVGIG (reference sequence). The CDR3 DNA reads TGTGCCTGGAGTGTACCGTCAGGCAGCCAAACCTACGAGCAGTACTTC. Amino acid sequence: CAWSVPSGSQTYEQYF.

The genes are TRBV18 and TRBJ1-1; 7 nucleotides match TRBD1. The CDR3 has 13 amino acids. Trimming removed 2 bases from V and 8 bases from J; junction bases left unmatched: 5. Germline V gene lookup returns CDR1 KGHSH and CDR2 LQKENI. CDR3 sequence reads: CASSPSGGGEAFF. The DNA for the CDR3 is TGTGCCAGCTCACCATCAGGAGGGGGCGAAGCTTTCTTT.